This T cell receptor beta chain appears in the sequencing data of a study of human thymus T cells. Resections removed during corrective heart surgery provided the thymus tissue used. Infants served as donors; they were healthy and Finnish and were having corrective surgery for congenital heart defects. Data came from immunoSEQ multiplex PCR; TCRdb stores just in-frame clones and leaves some out. The sample yields roughly 130,000 clones, around 94% seen once. With regard to this clone: Its target is unknown.

Study findings and constraints: Across thymic and blood repertoires, the usage of V and J genes appeared to be biased.

This CDR3 spans 16 amino acids. Trimming removed 6 bases from V and 6 bases from J; junction bases left unmatched: 11. CDR1 is MDHEN, CDR2 SYDVKM, per germline. This TCR was recovered from a boy under two years old with a congenital heart defect but otherwise immunologically healthy. The sample comprised thymus tissue. The V and J genes are TRBV28 and TRBJ2-3, with 11 bases matching TRBD2. CDR3 region: CASRSPDSGGADTQYF. For the CDR3, the DNA is TGTGCCAGCAGGAGCCCCGATAGCGGGGGGGCGGATACGCAGTATTTT.